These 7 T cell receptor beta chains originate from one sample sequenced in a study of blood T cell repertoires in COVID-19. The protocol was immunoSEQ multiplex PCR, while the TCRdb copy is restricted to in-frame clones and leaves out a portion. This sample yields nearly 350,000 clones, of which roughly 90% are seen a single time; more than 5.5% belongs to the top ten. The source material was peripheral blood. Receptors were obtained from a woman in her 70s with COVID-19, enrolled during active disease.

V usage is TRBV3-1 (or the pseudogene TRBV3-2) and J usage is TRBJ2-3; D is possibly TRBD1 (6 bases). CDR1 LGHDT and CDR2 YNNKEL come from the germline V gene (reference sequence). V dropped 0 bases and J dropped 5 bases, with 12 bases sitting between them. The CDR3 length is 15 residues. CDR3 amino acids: CASSQENREIDTQYF. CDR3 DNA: TGTGCCAGCAGCCAAGAAAACAGGGAAATAGATACGCAGTATTTT.

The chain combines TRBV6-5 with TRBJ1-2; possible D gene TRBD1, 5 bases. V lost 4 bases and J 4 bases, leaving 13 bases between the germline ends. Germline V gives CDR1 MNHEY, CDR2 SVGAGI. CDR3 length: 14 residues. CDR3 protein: CASSSLLGLYGYTF. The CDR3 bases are TGTGCCAGCAGTTCCCTTTTGGGGCTCTATGGCTACACCTTC.

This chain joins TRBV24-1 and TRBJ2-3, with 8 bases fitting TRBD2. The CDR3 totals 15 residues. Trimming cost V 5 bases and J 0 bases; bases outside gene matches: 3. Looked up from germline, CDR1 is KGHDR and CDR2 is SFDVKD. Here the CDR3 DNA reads TGTGCCACCAGTGTAGCGGGGATAAGCACAGATACGCAGTATTTT. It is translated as CATSVAGISTDTQYF.

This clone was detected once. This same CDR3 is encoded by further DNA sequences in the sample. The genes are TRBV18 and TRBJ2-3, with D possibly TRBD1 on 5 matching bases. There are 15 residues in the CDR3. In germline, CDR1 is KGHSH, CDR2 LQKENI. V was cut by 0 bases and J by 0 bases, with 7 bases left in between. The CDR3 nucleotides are TGTGCCAGCTCACCACCTGGGGCTAGCACAGATACGCAGTATTTT. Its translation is CASSPPGASTDTQYF.

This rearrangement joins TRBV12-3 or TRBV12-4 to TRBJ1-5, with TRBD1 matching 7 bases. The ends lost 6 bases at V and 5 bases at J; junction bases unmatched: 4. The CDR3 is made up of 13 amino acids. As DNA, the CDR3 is TGTGCCAGCAGCCCTGACAGGGATCAGCCCCAGCATTTT. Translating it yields CASSPDRDQPQHF.

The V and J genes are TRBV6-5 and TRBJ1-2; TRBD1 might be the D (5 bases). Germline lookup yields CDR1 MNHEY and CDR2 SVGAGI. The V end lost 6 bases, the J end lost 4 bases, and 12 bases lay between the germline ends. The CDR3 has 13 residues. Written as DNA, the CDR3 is TGTGCCAGCAGAGGAGGGGTTGGCTATGGCTACACCTTC. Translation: CASRGGVGYGYTF.

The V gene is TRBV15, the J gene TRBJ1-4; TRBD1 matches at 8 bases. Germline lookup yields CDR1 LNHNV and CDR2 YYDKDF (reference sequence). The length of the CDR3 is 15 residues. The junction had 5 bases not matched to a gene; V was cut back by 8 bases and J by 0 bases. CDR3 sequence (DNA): TGTGCCACCCACGACAGGGGATCAACTAATGAAAAACTGTTTTTT. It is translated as CATHDRGSTNEKLFF.